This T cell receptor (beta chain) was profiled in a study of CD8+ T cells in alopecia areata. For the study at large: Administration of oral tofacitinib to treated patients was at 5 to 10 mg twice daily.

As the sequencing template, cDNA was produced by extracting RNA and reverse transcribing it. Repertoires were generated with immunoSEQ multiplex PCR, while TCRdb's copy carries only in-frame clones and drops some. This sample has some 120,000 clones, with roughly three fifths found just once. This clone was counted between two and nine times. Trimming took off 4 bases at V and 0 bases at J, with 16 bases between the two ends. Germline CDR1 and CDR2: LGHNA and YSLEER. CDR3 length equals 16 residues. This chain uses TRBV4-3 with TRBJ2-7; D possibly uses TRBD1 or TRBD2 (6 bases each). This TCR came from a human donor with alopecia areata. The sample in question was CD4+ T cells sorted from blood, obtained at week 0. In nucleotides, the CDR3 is TGCGCCAGCAGCCTAGGGGGAGTAGCGGCCTCCTACGAGCAGTACTTC. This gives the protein CASSLGGVAASYEQYF.